The present T cell receptor beta chain was sequenced within a study of molecular identifiers for immune sequencing clone quantification. V was pared by 3 bases and J by 1 base, with 12 bases between. The CDR3 is made up of 16 amino acids. From around 18,000 to 910,000 sorted cells, naive CD8 libraries were generated with 10%, 30% or 50% RNA. TCRdb redid the calling of the PCR reads with MiXCR, one entry per CDR3 protein. The sample records some 100,000 distinct CDR3 sequences, roughly a third being singletons. This receptor was taken from a human donor in good health. Some libraries in this study had Jurkat cell RNA spiked in. The J gene is TRBJ2-2, the V gene TRBV12-3 or TRBV12-4, with D unresolved. The source material was naive CD8+ T cells from blood, with Jurkat cell RNA spiked in. The subset: FACS-sorted CD8+CD4-CCR7+CD45RA+ naive T cells. CDR3 nucleotides: TGTGCCAGCAGTTTTGGTACTCTGTTGAACACCGGGGAGCTGTTTTTT. Amino acid sequence: CASSFGTLLNTGELFF.